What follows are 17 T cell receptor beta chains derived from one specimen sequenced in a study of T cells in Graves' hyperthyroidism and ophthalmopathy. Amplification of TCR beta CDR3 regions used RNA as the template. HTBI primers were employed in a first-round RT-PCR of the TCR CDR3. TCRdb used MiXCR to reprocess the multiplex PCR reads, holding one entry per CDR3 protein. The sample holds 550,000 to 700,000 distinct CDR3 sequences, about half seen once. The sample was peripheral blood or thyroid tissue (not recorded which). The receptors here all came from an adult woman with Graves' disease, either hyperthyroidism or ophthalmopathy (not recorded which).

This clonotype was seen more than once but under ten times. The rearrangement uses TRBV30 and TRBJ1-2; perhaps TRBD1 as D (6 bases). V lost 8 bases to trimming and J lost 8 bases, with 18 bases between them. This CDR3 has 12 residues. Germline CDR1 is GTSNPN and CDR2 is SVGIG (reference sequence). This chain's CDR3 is CAEYTGSRGYTF. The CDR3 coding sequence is TGTGCCGAATACACAGGGAGTAGGGGCTACACCTTC.

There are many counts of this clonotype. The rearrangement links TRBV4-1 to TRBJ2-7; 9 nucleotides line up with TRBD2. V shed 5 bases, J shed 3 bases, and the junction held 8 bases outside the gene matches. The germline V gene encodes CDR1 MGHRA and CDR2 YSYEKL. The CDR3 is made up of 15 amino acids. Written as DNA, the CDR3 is TGCGCCAGCAGCGCCACTAGCGGGCGAATCTACGAGCAGTACTTC. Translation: CASSATSGRIYEQYF.

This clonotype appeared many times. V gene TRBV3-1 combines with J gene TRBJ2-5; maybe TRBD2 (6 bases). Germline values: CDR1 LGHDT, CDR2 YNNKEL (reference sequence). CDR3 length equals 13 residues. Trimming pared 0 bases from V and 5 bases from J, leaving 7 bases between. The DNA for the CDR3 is TGTGCCAGCAGCCAAGATGGAGGGGAGACCCAGTACTTC. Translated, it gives CASSQDGGETQYF.

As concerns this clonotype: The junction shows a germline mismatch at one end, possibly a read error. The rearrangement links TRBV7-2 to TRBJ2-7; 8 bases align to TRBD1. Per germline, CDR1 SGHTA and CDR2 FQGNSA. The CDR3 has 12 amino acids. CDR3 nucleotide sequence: TGCGCCAGCAGCCAAAGGACAGGGAAGCAGTACTTC. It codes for CASSQRTGKQYF.

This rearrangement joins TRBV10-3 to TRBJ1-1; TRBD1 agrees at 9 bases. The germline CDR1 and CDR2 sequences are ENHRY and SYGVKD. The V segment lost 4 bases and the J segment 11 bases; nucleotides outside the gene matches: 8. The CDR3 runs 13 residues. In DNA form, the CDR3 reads TGTGCCATCAGTGGGGACAGGGTCAGAAATGCTTTCTTT. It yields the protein CAISGDRVRNAFF.

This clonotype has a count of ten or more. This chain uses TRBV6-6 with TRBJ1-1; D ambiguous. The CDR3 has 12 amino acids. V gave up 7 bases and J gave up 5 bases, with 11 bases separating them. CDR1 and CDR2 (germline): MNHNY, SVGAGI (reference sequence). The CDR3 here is CASIKAGTEAFF. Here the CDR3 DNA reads TGTGCCAGCATCAAAGCCGGGACTGAAGCTTTCTTT.

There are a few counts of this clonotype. CDR3 residues: CASSPGEDQYF. The CDR3 DNA sequence: TGTGCCAGCAGTCCCGGGGAGGACCAGTACTTC. This chain links TRBV12-3 or TRBV12-4 with TRBJ2-5, with D tentatively TRBD2 (6 bases). This CDR3 has 11 amino acids. Trimming left V 5 bases short and J 10 bases short, with 11 bases between.

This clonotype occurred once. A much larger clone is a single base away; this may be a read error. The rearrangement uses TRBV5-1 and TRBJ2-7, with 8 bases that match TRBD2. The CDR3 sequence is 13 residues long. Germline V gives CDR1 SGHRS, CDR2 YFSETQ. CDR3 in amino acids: CVSSTGGGWEQYF. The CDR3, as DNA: TGTGTCAGCAGCACGGGGGGGGGCTGGGAGCAGTACTTC. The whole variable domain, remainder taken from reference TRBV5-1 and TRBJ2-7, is KAGVTQTPRYLIKTRGQQVTLSCSPISGHRSVSWYQQTPGQGLQFLFEYFSETQRNKGNFPGRFSGRQFSNSRSEMNVSTLELGDSALYLCVSSTGGGWEQYFGPGTRLTVT.

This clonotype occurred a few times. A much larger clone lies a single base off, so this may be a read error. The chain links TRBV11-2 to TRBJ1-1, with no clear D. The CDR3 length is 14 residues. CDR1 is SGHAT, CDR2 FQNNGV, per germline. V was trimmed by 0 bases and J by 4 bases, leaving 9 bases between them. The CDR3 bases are TGTGCCAGCAGCTTAGATTTGTTAGGCACTGAAGCTTTCTTT. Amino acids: CASSLDLLGTEAFF.

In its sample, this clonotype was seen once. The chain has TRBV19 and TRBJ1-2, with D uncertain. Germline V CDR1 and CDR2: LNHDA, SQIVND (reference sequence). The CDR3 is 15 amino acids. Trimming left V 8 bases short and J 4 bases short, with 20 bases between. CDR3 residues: CASFGRLLSGYGYTF. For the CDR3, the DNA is TGTGCCAGTTTTGGCAGGTTACTCTCGGGCTATGGCTACACCTTC.

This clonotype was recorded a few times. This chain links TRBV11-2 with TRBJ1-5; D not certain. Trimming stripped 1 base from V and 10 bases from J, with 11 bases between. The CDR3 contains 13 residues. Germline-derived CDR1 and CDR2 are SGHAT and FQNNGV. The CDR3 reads CASSLGMAHPQHF. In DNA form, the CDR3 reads TGTGCCAGCAGCTTAGGAATGGCGCACCCCCAGCATTTT.

The CDR3 region is CAISAGQGGEKLFF. Here the CDR3 DNA reads TGTGCCATCAGCGCGGGGCAGGGGGGTGAAAAACTGTTTTTT. The V call is TRBV10-3, the J call TRBJ1-4, with 7 nucleotides matching TRBD1. J was trimmed by 7 bases and V by 6 bases; bases with no gene match: 8. This CDR3 region has 14 residues. Germline CDR1 reads ENHRY; CDR2 reads SYGVKD.

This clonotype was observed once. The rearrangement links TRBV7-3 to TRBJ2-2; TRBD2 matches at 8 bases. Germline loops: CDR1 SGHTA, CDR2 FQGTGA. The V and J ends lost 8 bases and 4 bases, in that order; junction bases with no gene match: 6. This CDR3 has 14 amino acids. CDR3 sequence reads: CASFYRGGTGELFF. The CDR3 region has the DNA TGTGCCAGCTTTTATCGGGGGGGCACCGGGGAGCTGTTTTTT.

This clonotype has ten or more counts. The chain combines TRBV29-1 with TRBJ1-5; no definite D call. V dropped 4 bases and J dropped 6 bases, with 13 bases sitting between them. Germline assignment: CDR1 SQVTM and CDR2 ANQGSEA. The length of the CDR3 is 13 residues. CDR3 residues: CSVVGGYGQPQHF. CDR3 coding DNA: TGCAGCGTTGTAGGAGGGTATGGTCAGCCCCAGCATTTT.

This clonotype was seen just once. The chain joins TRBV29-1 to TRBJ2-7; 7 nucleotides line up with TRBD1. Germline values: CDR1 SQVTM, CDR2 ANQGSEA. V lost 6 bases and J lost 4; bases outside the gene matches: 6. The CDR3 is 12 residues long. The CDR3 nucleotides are TGCAGCGTCAAGACAGGGAATTACGAGCAGTACTTC. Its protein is CSVKTGNYEQYF.

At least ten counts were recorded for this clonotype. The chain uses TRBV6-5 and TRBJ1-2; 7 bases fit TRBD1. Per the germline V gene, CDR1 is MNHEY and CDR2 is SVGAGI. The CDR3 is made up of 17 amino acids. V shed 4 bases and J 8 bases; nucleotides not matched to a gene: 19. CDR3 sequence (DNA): TGTGCCAGCAGTTTCATGGGCCCAGGGACAGAAGTCGAGGGCTACACCTTC. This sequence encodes CASSFMGPGTEVEGYTF.

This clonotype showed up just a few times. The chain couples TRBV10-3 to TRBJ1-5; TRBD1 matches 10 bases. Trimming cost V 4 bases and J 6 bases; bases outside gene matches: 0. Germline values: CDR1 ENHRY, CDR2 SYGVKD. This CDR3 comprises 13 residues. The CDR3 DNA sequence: TGTGCCATCAGTGGACAGGGGGCTCAGCCCCAGCATTTT. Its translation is CAISGQGAQPQHF.